This passage covers 32 T cell receptor beta chains from one sample sequenced in a study of CD8+ T cells in alopecia areata listed by TCRdb under 2018. Library preparation used the immunoSEQ multiplex PCR assay. RNA was extracted from all samples and reverse transcribed into cDNA as template for TCR sequencing. Drawn from immuneACCESS, this table holds only the in-frame rearrangements with V and J called that TCRdb kept. Clones are partly lost; checked studies trace under half to an unresolved V gene and leave the rest unexplained. The table for this sample lists about 160,000 clones; just over 65% of them were counted only once. Over 0.85% of the sample comes from the top ten. The sample's time point label, in plain terms: 4 weeks on oral tofacitinib. The treatment or condition label of this sample denotes: oral pan-JAK inhibitor, 5-10 mg twice daily. Source: CD4+ T cells sorted from blood, taken at week 4, from a patient treated with tofacitinib. The receptor source for this set is a human donor with alopecia areata.

This chain links TRBV30 with TRBJ1-2, with 9 bases that match TRBD1. The CDR3 has 15 residues. Germline assignment: CDR1 GTSNPN and CDR2 SVGIG (reference sequence). V shed 3 bases, J shed 8 bases, and the junction held 13 bases outside the gene matches. The CDR3 spells CAWRAPGQGRIGYTF. In DNA form, the CDR3 reads TGTGCCTGGAGGGCGCCGGGACAGGGCCGAATAGGCTACACCTTC.

This clone showed up just a few times. V gene TRBV6-6 combines with J gene TRBJ2-2, with 8 bases aligning to TRBD1. This CDR3 spans 14 amino acids. Germline V gives CDR1 MNHNY, CDR2 SVGAGI (reference sequence). The ends lost 9 bases at V and 6 bases at J; junction bases unmatched: 9. The CDR3 bases are TGTGCCAGTCGGACAGGGTGGACCGCCGGGGAGCTGTTTTTT. It codes for CASRTGWTAGELFF.

The chain has TRBV29-1 and TRBJ1-2; D perhaps matches TRBD1 (6 bases). CDR1 SQVTM and CDR2 ANQGSEA come from the germline V gene. The V and J ends lost 7 bases and 4 bases respectively, with 19 bases between them. This CDR3 is 14 amino acids long. DNA for the CDR3: TGCAGCGGTGCACAGGGAGGTATTGGCTATGGCTACACCTTC. Translated, it gives CSGAQGGIGYGYTF.

Only a few counts were recorded for this clone. Other DNA sequences in this sample translate to the same CDR3. The gene calls are TRBV29-1 and TRBJ2-2; weak D call: TRBD1 (6 bases). CDR1 and CDR2 (germline): SQVTM, ANQGSEA. The CDR3 consists of 13 residues. The germline V and J ends were trimmed by 3 bases and 2 bases, with 7 bases remaining between them. Written as DNA, the CDR3 is TGCAGCGTTGACAGGGGCAACACCGGGGAGCTGTTTTTT. Its translation is CSVDRGNTGELFF.

The chain has TRBV30 and TRBJ1-6; D gene ambiguous. The CDR3 consists of 13 residues. With 0 bases removed from V and 7 bases from J, the gap between germline ends came to 7 bases. Germline CDR1 reads GTSNPN; CDR2 reads SVGIG (reference sequence). The DNA for the CDR3 is TGTGCCTGGAGTGTAGGTGAGAATTCACCCCTCCACTTT. Translated: CAWSVGENSPLHF.

This clone has a handful of counts. This chain connects TRBV27 to TRBJ1-6; perhaps TRBD1 as D (5 bases). Germline V gene sequence: CDR1 MNHEY, CDR2 SMNVEV (reference sequence). Trimming shortened V by 5 bases and J by 0 bases, and 14 bases separated the two germline ends. The CDR3 length is 17 residues. This CDR3 is CASSDVQGSSYNSPLHF. Here the CDR3 DNA reads TGTGCCAGCAGTGACGTCCAGGGTAGCTCCTATAATTCACCCCTCCACTTT.

This chain connects TRBV4-1 to TRBJ2-3, with a possible D match to TRBD2 (6 bases). The CDR3 length is 17 residues. The V gene lost 0 bases and the J gene lost 0 bases, with 13 bases spanning the gap. The germline V gene has CDR1 MGHRA and CDR2 YSYEKL. For the CDR3, the DNA is TGCGCCAGCAGCCAAGAGCGGGACGGCGGAAGCACAGATACGCAGTATTTT. Protein sequence: CASSQERDGGSTDTQYF.

The chain combines TRBV27 with TRBJ2-5; no definite D call. Germline values: CDR1 MNHEY, CDR2 SMNVEV (reference sequence). CDR3 length: 12 residues. Trimming removed 7 bases from V and 4 bases from J, with 10 bases in between. In DNA form, the CDR3 reads TGTGCCAGCATGAATTGGGGAGAGACCCAGTACTTC. Translation: CASMNWGETQYF.

This clone has just one count. The chain couples TRBV25-1 to TRBJ2-5; D might be TRBD1 or TRBD2, each matching 5 bases. The germline V gene has CDR1 MGHDK and CDR2 SYGVNS. This CDR3 has 15 residues. V was pared by 0 bases and J by 1 base, with 9 bases between. The CDR3 DNA reads TGTGCCAGCAGTGAATATCAGGGAGTCCAAGAGACCCAGTACTTC. This encodes CASSEYQGVQETQYF.

The CDR3 DNA reads TGTGCCTGGGCCGAGGCTGGACAGCTTTACTTC. Amino acid sequence: CAWAEAGQLYF. The rearrangement uses TRBV30 and TRBJ2-4; perhaps TRBD1 as D (6 bases). This CDR3 comprises 11 residues. The germline V gene has CDR1 GTSNPN and CDR2 SVGIG (reference sequence). The V end was cut by 5 bases, the J end by 16 bases, with 18 bases between. The full variable domain, completed using reference TRBV30 and TRBJ2-4, is SQTIHQWPATLVQPVGSPLSLECTVEGTSNPNLYWYRQAAGRGLQLLFYSVGIGQISSEVPQNLSASRPQDRQFILSSKKLLLSDSGFYLCAWAEAGQLYFGAGTRLSVL.

The rearrangement joins TRBV30 to TRBJ2-3, with 7 bases identical to TRBD1. CDR3 length equals 17 residues. Germline lookup yields CDR1 GTSNPN and CDR2 SVGIG (reference sequence). V lost 0 bases, J lost 3 bases, and 12 bases stayed unmatched. The CDR3 here is CAWSVTYDRVSTDTQYF. CDR3 coding DNA: TGTGCCTGGAGTGTGACTTACGACAGGGTATCGACAGATACGCAGTATTTT.

The V call is TRBV25-1, the J call TRBJ2-5; perhaps TRBD1 as D (6 bases). The germline V and J ends were trimmed by 3 bases and 0 bases, with 14 bases remaining between them. Germline values: CDR1 MGHDK, CDR2 SYGVNS. The CDR3 covers 16 residues. CDR3 loop: CASSDLLRDNQETQYF. The CDR3 region has the DNA TGTGCCAGCAGTGACCTCCTCCGGGACAACCAAGAGACCCAGTACTTC.

V usage is TRBV15 and J usage is TRBJ2-5, with D perhaps matching TRBD2 (5 bases). Trimming stripped 3 bases from V and 3 bases from J, with 5 bases between. This CDR3 contains 12 residues. CDR1 LNHNV and CDR2 YYDKDF come from the germline V gene (reference sequence). The CDR3 protein is CATSRGEETQYF. The CDR3 DNA reads TGTGCCACCAGCAGGGGAGAAGAGACCCAGTACTTC.

The rearrangement joins TRBV4-1 to TRBJ2-6; D is unresolved. Trimming took 0 bases from V and 0 from J, leaving 9 bases between them. The length of the CDR3 is 17 residues. Germline V gene data show CDR1 as MGHRA and CDR2 as YSYEKL. The chain's CDR3 is CASSQDFRFSGANVLTF. DNA for the CDR3: TGCGCCAGCAGCCAAGATTTTCGTTTCTCTGGGGCCAACGTCCTGACTTTC.

The rearrangement joins TRBV5-1 to TRBJ2-2; D gene uncertain. The CDR3 covers 12 residues. V lost 4 bases, J lost 3 bases, and 4 bases lay in between. CDR1 and CDR2 (germline): SGHRS, YFSETQ. The CDR3 sequence is CASSPDTGELFF. The CDR3 DNA reads TGCGCCAGCAGCCCAGACACCGGGGAGCTGTTTTTT.

The chain carries TRBV5-1 and TRBJ2-3; perhaps TRBD1 as D (5 bases). CDR1 and CDR2 from the germline V gene are SGHRS and YFSETQ. The CDR3 is 16 residues long. Trimming shortened V by 0 bases and J by 0 bases, and 11 bases separated the two germline ends. As DNA, the CDR3 is TGCGCCAGCAGCTTGGAGGGGCGACCTAGCACAGATACGCAGTATTTT. Translating gives CASSLEGRPSTDTQYF.

The chain combines TRBV5-1 with TRBJ2-5; no definite D call. In germline, CDR1 is SGHRS, CDR2 YFSETQ. Trimming pared 6 bases from V and 0 bases from J, leaving 12 bases between. This CDR3 region has 14 residues. The chain's CDR3 is CASTMIGHQETQYF. CDR3 DNA sequence: TGCGCCAGCACAATGATAGGCCACCAAGAGACCCAGTACTTC.

Points on this clone: The sample contains more than one DNA sequence encoding this CDR3. The chain couples TRBV30 to TRBJ2-1, with D tentatively TRBD1 (5 bases). CDR1 GTSNPN and CDR2 SVGIG come from the germline V gene (reference sequence). This CDR3 is 13 amino acids long. Trimming stripped 0 bases from V and 4 bases from J, with 7 bases between. Here the CDR3 DNA reads TGTGCCTGGAGTGTAGGGGTGTACAATGAGCAGTTCTTC. The encoded protein is CAWSVGVYNEQFF.

The V call is TRBV30, the J call TRBJ1-6; TRBD1 aligns across 7 bases. J lost 11 bases, V lost 1 base, and 20 bases had no gene match. The CDR3 covers 18 residues. Per the germline V gene, CDR1 is GTSNPN and CDR2 is SVGIG (reference sequence). CDR3 protein: CAWSAGAHRTGHVAPLHF. Here the CDR3 DNA reads TGTGCCTGGAGTGCGGGGGCCCACCGGACAGGCCACGTCGCACCCCTCCACTTT.

The chain joins TRBV12-5 to TRBJ1-1, with 9 positions matching TRBD1. Germline V CDR1 and CDR2: LGHNT, FRNRAP. Trimming cost V 5 bases and J 4 bases; bases outside gene matches: 11. CDR3 length: 16 amino acids. The CDR3 spells CASGPRDRARGTEAFF. DNA of the CDR3: TGTGCTAGTGGTCCCCGGGACAGGGCGCGAGGCACTGAAGCTTTCTTT.

The sample holds a few counts of this clone. V gene TRBV13 combines with J gene TRBJ2-4, with TRBD1 matching over 8 bases. V was pared by 7 bases and J by 0 bases, with 5 bases of the junction left unmatched. The germline V gene encodes CDR1 PRHDT and CDR2 FYEKMQ (reference sequence). This CDR3 is built from 15 residues. CDR3 region: CASNTGGLAKNIQYF. The DNA of the CDR3 is TGTGCCAGCAACACAGGGGGATTAGCCAAAAACATTCAGTACTTC.

This chain links TRBV4-1 with TRBJ1-3; D is uncertain. Trimming removed 3 bases at V and 8 bases at J, with 8 bases between. Germline V gene data show CDR1 as MGHRA and CDR2 as YSYEKL. The CDR3 spans 12 residues. CDR3 sequence reads: CASSHMYDTIYF. In nucleotides, the CDR3 is TGCGCCAGCAGCCATATGTACGACACCATATATTTT.

J is TRBJ1-2 and V is TRBV10-3; D gene uncertain. This CDR3 region has 15 residues. Trimming took 6 bases from V and 4 from J, leaving 18 bases between them. Germline V gene lookup returns CDR1 ENHRY and CDR2 SYGVKD. In nucleotides, the CDR3 is TGTGCCATCAGGGGCGAAACGGGAGTCCCCTATGGCTACACCTTC. Its translation: CAIRGETGVPYGYTF.

The chain links TRBV30 to TRBJ1-1; 7 nucleotides agree with TRBD1. This CDR3 has 12 amino acids. CDR1 and CDR2 from the germline V gene are GTSNPN and SVGIG (reference sequence). V gave up 1 base and J gave up 6 bases; unmatched junction bases: 2. The CDR3 bases are TGTGCCTGGAGTGCCGACAGGGCTGAAGCTTTCTTT. Protein product: CAWSADRAEAFF.

This clone occurred a few times. The gene calls are TRBV29-1 and TRBJ2-7; no firm D call. The CDR3 spans 11 residues. Germline CDR1 is SQVTM and CDR2 is ANQGSEA. The germline V and J ends were trimmed by 8 bases and 3 bases, with 11 bases remaining between them. CDR3 amino acids: CSSNVGYEQYF. CDR3 in DNA: TGCAGCTCCAATGTGGGCTACGAGCAGTACTTC.

The chain couples TRBV10-3 to TRBJ2-7; D ambiguous. Germline V gene data show CDR1 as ENHRY and CDR2 as SYGVKD. Between the trimmed V and J ends, which lost 4 bases and 2 bases, there was a span of 3 bases. CDR3 size: 11 residues. CDR3 sequence reads: CAISGTYEQYF. CDR3 coding DNA: TGTGCCATCAGTGGGACCTACGAGCAGTACTTC.

The chain has TRBV6-5 and TRBJ2-3; D is uncertain. V was cut by 6 bases and J by 6 bases, with 10 bases left in between. This CDR3 is 12 amino acids long. Germline CDR1 MNHEY, CDR2 SVGAGI. The CDR3 loop is CASSPPGDTQYF. DNA for the CDR3: TGTGCCAGCAGCCCCCCTGGGGATACGCAGTATTTT.

This clone was counted between two and nine times. The chain couples TRBV18 to TRBJ2-3; 7 bases are a match to TRBD2. Trimming took 6 bases from V and 0 from J; bases not matched to a gene: 0. The CDR3 consists of 13 residues. Germline-derived CDR1 and CDR2 are KGHSH and LQKENI. CDR3 sequence: CASSGGSTDTQYF. The CDR3 DNA reads as TGTGCCAGCTCCGGGGGGAGCACAGATACGCAGTATTTT.

The chain couples TRBV4-3 to TRBJ1-5, with D unclear. Trimming stripped 0 bases from V and 7 bases from J, with 10 bases between. CDR1 is LGHNA and CDR2 is YSLEER in the germline V gene. The CDR3 is made up of 14 amino acids. The CDR3 DNA sequence: TGCGCCAGCAGCCAAGACCGGACGGGGCAGCCCCAGCATTTT. Its translation is CASSQDRTGQPQHF.

This chain joins TRBV11-2 and TRBJ1-4; D is ambiguous. The CDR3 has 16 amino acids. Germline-derived CDR1 and CDR2 are SGHAT and FQNNGV. The ends were cut back, 5 bases at V and 2 bases at J, with 15 bases in the middle. The CDR3 DNA follows: TGTGCCAGCAGCCCCCAACTGGTCGGGACTAATGAAAAACTGTTTTTT. Amino acids: CASSPQLVGTNEKLFF.

V is TRBV6-5 and J is TRBJ2-5; TRBD1 matches 7 bases. This CDR3 is built from 12 residues. Germline V gene lookup returns CDR1 MNHEY and CDR2 SVGAGI. The V gene end was trimmed by 11 bases and the J gene end by 2 bases; junction bases not matched to a gene: 5. The CDR3 loop is CAVGTEQETQYF. DNA of the CDR3: TGTGCCGTCGGGACAGAGCAAGAGACCCAGTACTTC.

The chain combines TRBV18 with TRBJ1-2; 7 nucleotides match TRBD1. V shed 4 bases and J 5 bases; nucleotides not matched to a gene: 16. Germline V gives CDR1 KGHSH, CDR2 LQKENI. This CDR3 comprises 17 residues. CDR3 amino acids: CASSRSGTAVNEYGYTF. The CDR3 DNA reads TGTGCCAGCTCACGTAGCGGGACAGCGGTTAATGAATATGGCTACACCTTC.